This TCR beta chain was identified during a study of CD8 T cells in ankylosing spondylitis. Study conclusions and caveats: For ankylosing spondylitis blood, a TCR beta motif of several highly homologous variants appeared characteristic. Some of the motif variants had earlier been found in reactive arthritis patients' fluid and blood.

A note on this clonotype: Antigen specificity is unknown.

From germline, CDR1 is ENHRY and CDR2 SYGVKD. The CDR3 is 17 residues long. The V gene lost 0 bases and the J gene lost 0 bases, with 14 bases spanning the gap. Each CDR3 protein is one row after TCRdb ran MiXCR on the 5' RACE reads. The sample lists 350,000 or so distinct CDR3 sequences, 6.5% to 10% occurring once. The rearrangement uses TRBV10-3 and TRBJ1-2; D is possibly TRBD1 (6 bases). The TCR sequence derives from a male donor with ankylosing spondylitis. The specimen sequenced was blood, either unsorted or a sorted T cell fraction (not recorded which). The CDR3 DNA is TGTGCCATCAGTGAGTCCAAAGATTGGACAGCTAACTATGGCTACACCTTC. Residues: CAISESKDWTANYGYTF.